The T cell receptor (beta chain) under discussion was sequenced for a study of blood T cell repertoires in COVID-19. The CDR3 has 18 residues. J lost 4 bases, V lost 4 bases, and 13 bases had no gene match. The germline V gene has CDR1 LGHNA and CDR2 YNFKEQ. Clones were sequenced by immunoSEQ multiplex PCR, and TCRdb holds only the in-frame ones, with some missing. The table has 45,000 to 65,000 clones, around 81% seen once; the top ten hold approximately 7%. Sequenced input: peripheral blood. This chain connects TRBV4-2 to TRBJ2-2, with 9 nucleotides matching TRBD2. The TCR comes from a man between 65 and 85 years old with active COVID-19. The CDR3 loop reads CASSPALAGRGSTGELFF. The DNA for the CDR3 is TGTGCCAGCAGCCCAGCCCTAGCGGGGAGAGGTTCCACCGGGGAGCTGTTTTTT.